These 7 T cell receptor beta chains were sequenced from one sample in a study of T cell repertoires in cytomegalovirus infection. MiXCR, applied by TCRdb to the reads, yields one record per CDR3 protein. The data show about 60,000 distinct CDR3 sequences, with around 33% seen just once and about 74% held by the top ten. Their target antigens are unknown. Source material: PBMCs, sequenced either directly or after in vitro stimulation (not recorded which). All receptors come from a human donor in good health (CMV status not recorded). Some clones in this sample may be carry-over from other donors' samples.

This clonotype appeared once. The chain recombines TRBV6-1 with TRBJ2-7; TRBD1 matches 7 bases. Germline V CDR1 and CDR2: MNHNS, SASEGT. J lost 3 bases, V lost 6 bases, and 8 bases had no gene match. The CDR3 loop spans 14 amino acids. CDR3 DNA sequence: TGTGCCAGCAGGACCCAAGACAGGGACTACGAGCAGTACTTC. Its translation: CASRTQDRDYEQYF.

The chain has TRBV18 and TRBJ2-3, with D possibly being TRBD2 (7 bases). Germline V gene sequence: CDR1 KGHSH, CDR2 LQKENI. V lost 2 bases and J 2 bases, leaving 11 bases between the germline ends. This CDR3 contains 15 residues. CDR3 protein: CASSPSRGATDTQYF. In DNA form, the CDR3 reads TGTGCCAGCTCACCATCTCGGGGGGCCACAGATACGCAGTATTTT.

The chain links TRBV7-6 to TRBJ2-3; 11 nucleotides align to TRBD2. Germline loops: CDR1 SGHVS, CDR2 FNYEAQ. This CDR3 is 15 amino acids long. The J segment lost 3 bases and the V segment lost 3 bases, leaving 2 bases of the junction unmatched. The CDR3 protein is CASSFSGGETDTQYF. CDR3 nucleotides: TGTGCCAGCAGCTTTAGCGGGGGGGAAACAGATACGCAGTATTTT.

The chain uses TRBV6-6 and TRBJ2-5; no definite D call. CDR3 length equals 12 residues. The germline V gene encodes CDR1 MNHNY and CDR2 SVGAGI (reference sequence). The V and J ends lost 6 bases and 2 bases respectively, with 7 bases between them. The CDR3 DNA is TGTGCCAGCAGCCGGATTCAAGAGACCCAGTACTTC. Translation: CASSRIQETQYF.

The chain joins TRBV12-3 or TRBV12-4 to TRBJ2-1; perhaps D is TRBD1 or TRBD2 (5 bases each). The CDR3 covers 15 residues. V was pared by 6 bases and J by 0 bases, with 12 bases between. CDR3 protein: CASRPGPNSYNEQFF. In nucleotides, the CDR3 is TGTGCCAGCAGGCCGGGACCTAACTCCTACAATGAGCAGTTCTTC.

The chain couples TRBV6-1 to TRBJ2-7; possibly TRBD1 for D (6 bases). CDR1 is MNHNS, CDR2 SASEGT, per germline. The length of the CDR3 is 14 residues. Between the trimmed V and J ends, which lost 10 bases and 2 bases, there was a span of 18 bases. This CDR3 is CATIPTGGAYEQYF. CDR3 bases: TGTGCCACAATACCGACAGGTGGAGCCTACGAGCAGTACTTC.

This clonotype was found a few times. The rearrangement links TRBV7-8 to TRBJ2-1, with a tentative D call TRBD2 (5 bases). V lost 7 bases and J 7 bases, leaving 14 bases between the germline ends. The CDR3 is 13 amino acids. CDR1 and CDR2 (germline): SGHVS, FQNEAQ. CDR3 nucleotides: TGTGCCAGCACCTTCGGGGTATTGAATGAGCAGTTCTTC. Protein: CASTFGVLNEQFF. Full variable domain (missing parts from reference TRBV7-8 and TRBJ2-1): GAGVSQSPRYKVAKRGQDVALRCDPISGHVSLFWYQQALGQGPEFLTYFQNEAQLDKSGLPSDRFFAERPEGSVSTLKIQRTQQEDSAVYLCASTFGVLNEQFFGPGTRLTVL.